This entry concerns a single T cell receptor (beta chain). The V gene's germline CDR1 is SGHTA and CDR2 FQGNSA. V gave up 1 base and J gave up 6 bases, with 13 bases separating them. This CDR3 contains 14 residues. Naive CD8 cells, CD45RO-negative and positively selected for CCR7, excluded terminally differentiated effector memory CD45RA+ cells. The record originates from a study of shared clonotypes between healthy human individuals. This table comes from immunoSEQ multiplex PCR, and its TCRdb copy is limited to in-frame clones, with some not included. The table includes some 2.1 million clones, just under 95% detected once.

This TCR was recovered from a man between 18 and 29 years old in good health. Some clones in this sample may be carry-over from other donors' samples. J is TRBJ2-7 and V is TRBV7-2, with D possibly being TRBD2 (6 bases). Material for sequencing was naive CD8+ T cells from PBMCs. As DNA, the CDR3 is TGTGCCAGCAGCTTAGTTGGAGGGGAGGCCGAGCAGTACTTC. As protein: CASSLVGGEAEQYF.